This T cell receptor beta chain originates from a study of blood T cell repertoires in COVID-19. This clone is a singleton in its sample. CDR3 length: 14 residues. Trimming shortened V by 0 bases and J by 3 bases, and 9 bases separated the two germline ends. Germline lookup yields CDR1 LGHNA and CDR2 YNFKEQ. In the original processing: Amplification from reference gene primers served as the basis for estimated nucleated cell counts. The data were produced by immunoSEQ multiplex PCR, yet TCRdb's version contains in-frame clones alone and is incomplete. The DNA gave D and trimming, while V, J and clone size come from that table. Of over 95,000 clones listed, more than 85% are singletons.

The specimen was peripheral blood. The sequence derives from a human donor with acute or convalescent COVID-19. The donor label of this sample is uncertain. The rearrangement joins TRBV4-2 to TRBJ2-7; D perhaps matches TRBD1 (5 bases). CDR3 amino acids: CASSQEAGRYEQYF. CDR3 bases: TGTGCCAGCAGCCAAGAGGCAGGGCGCTACGAGCAGTACTTC.